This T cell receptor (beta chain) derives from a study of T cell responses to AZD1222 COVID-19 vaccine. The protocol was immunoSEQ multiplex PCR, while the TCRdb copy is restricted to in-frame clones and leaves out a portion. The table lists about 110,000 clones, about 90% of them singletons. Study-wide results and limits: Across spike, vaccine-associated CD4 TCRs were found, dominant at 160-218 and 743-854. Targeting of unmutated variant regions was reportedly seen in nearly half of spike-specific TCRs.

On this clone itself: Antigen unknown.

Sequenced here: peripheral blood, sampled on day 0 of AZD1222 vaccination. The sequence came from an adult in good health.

The chain's CDR3 is CASSLGGGLNIQYF. DNA of the CDR3: TGCGCCAGCAGCTTAGGCGGGGGTTTAAACATTCAGTACTTC. This chain connects TRBV4-1 to TRBJ2-4, with 7 bases identical to TRBD2. The V segment lost 5 bases and the J segment 6 bases; nucleotides outside the gene matches: 7. Germline values: CDR1 MGHRA, CDR2 YSYEKL. The CDR3 runs to 14 residues.